This T cell receptor (beta chain) was observed in a study of blood T cells in healthy people across ages. It was with a sample-barcoded 5' primer and a J-beta primer mix that a second PCR of about 7 to 12 cycles was run. Each CDR3 protein is one row after TCRdb ran MiXCR on the 5' RACE reads. This table holds about 780,000 distinct CDR3 sequences, about half found once. This clonotype was counted a few times. Its target is not known. Germline assignment: CDR1 SGHVS and CDR2 FNYEAQ. Trimming stripped 8 bases from V and 4 bases from J, with 12 bases between. The CDR3 extends over 13 amino acids. Whole-study results and caveats: Versus aged donors, long-lived donors had higher diversity and more naive CD4+ cells.

The receptor's source is a man of 80 years or more in good health. The sample consisted of blood. The genes are TRBV7-6 and TRBJ2-1; D is unclear. The CDR3 region is CASHAETYNEQFF. As DNA, the CDR3 is TGTGCCAGCCACGCTGAGACATACAATGAGCAGTTCTTC. The variable domain in full, with the rest retrieved from reference TRBV7-6 and TRBJ2-1, is GAGVSQSPRYKVTKRGQDVALRCDPISGHVSLYWYRQALGQGPEFLTYFNYEAQQDKSGLPNDRFSAERPEGSISTLTIQRTEQRDSAMYRCASHAETYNEQFFGPGTRLTVL.